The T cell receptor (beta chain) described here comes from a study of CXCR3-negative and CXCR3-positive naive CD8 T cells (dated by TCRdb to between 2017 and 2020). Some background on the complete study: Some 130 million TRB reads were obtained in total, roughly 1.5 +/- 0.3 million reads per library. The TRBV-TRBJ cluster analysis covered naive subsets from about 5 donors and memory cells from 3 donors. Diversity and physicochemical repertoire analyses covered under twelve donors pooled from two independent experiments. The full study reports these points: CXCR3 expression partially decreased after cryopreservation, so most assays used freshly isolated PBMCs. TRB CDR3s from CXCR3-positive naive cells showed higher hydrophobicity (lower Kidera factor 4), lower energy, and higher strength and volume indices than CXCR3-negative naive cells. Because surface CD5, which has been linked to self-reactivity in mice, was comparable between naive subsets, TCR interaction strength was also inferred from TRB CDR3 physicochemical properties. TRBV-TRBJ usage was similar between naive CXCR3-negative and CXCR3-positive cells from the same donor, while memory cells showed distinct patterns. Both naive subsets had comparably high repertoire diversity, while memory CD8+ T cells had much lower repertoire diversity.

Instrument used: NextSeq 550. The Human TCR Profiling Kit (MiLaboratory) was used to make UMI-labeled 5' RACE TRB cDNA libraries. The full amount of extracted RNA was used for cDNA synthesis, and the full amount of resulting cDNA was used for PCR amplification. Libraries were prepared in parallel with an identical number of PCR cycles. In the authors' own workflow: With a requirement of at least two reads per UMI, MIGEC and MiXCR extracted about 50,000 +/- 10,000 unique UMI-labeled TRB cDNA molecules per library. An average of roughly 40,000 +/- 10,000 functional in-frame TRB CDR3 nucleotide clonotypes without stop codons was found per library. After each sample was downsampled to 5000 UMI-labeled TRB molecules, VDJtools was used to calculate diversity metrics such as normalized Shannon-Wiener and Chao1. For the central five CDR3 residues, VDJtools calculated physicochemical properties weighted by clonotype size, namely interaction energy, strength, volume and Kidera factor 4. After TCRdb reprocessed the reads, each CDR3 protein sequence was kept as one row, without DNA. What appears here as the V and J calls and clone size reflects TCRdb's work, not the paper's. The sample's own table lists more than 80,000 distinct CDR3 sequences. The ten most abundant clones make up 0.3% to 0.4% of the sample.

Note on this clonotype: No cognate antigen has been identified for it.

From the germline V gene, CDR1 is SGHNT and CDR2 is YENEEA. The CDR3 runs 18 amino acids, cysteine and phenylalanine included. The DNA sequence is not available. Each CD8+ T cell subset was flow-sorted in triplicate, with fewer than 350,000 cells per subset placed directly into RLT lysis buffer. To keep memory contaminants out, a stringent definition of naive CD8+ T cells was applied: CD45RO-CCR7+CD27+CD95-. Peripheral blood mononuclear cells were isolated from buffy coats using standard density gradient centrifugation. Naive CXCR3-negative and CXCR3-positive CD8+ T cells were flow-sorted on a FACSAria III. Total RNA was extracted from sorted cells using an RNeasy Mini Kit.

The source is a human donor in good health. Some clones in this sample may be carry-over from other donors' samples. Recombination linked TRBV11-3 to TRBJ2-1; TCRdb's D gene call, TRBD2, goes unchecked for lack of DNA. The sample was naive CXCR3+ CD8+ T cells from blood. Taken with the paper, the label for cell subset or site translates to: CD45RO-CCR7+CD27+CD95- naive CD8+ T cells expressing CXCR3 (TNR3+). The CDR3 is CASTRHSSGGANVNEQFF.